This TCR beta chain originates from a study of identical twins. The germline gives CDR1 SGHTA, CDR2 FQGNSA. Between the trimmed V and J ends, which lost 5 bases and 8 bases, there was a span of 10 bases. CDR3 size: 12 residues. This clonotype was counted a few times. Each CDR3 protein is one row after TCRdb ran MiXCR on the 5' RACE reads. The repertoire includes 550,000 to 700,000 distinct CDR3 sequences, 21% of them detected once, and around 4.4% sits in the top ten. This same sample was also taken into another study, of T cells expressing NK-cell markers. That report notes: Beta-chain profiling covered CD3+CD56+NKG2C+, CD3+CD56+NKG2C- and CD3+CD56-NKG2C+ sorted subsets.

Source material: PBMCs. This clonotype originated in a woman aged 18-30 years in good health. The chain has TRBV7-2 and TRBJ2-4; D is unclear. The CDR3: CASSGLKDIQYF. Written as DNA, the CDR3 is TGTGCCAGCAGCGGCCTTAAGGACATTCAGTACTTC.